This TCR beta chain was documented in a study of post-analysis software for immune sequencing data. Study conclusions and caveats: Patients with multiple sclerosis recorded significantly lower normalized Chao1 diversity than controls, the study found. Batch-mates among the samples co-clustered strongly by F measure. Controls showed lower frequencies than patients for roughly 5 TRBV segments, and TRBV5-6, TRBV5-1 and TRBV20-1 were among these.

Germline CDR1 SGHVS, CDR2 FQNEAQ. The CDR3 spans 15 residues. Germline trimming cut 4 bases from V and 7 bases from J; bases unmatched to any gene: 9. Carried by the TCR beta cDNA libraries were unique molecular identifiers. From the PCR reads, TCRdb called clonotypes with MiXCR, one entry per CDR3 protein. Counted here are 740,000 or so distinct CDR3 sequences, 53% occurring once; the ten biggest clones make up 4.6%. To note about this clonotype: The antigen is not known.

This sequence joins TRBV7-8 and TRBJ2-1, with 8 bases matching TRBD2. The clonotype comes from a girl under 18 with multiple sclerosis. Sequenced sample: blood. In DNA, the CDR3 is TGTGCCAGCAGCTATTCGCCGGGGGGGCCTAATGAGCAGTTCTTC. This sequence encodes CASSYSPGGPNEQFF.